The T cell receptor (beta chain) under discussion was sequenced for a study of Ad26.COV2.S vaccination and SARS-CoV-2 variants. The overall study: Into the muscle, Ad26.COV2.S was dosed once or twice, 56 days apart. Study outcomes and limitations: Vaccinees showed greater spike-specific TCR breadth than placebo recipients. People who got the vaccine or the placebo had similar non-spike TCR breadth.

The CDR3 runs to 13 residues. Germline V gene data show CDR1 as GTSNPN and CDR2 as SVGIG (reference sequence). The V and J ends lost 0 bases and 8 bases respectively, with 13 bases between them. As for this clone: The antigen remains unidentified.

Here immunoSEQ multiplex PCR was the method, and the copy in TCRdb shows in-frame clones only, minus some. The profile shows 290,000 or so clones, around 87% of them singletons. Treatment meaning: some 20 received Ad26.COV2.S at low or high dose, single or two shots; about 5 received placebo; per-sample allocation not given. Samples came from day 63 after the first vaccine or placebo injection. The TCR comes from a person aged 18-65 years who received the Ad26.COV2.S COVID-19 vaccine or a placebo. The sample was peripheral blood, taken in a trial of Ad26.COV2.S vaccine versus placebo. The rearrangement joins TRBV30 to TRBJ1-2, with D perhaps matching TRBD1 (6 bases). The CDR3 sequence is CAWSVRTVGGYTF. The CDR3 DNA reads as TGTGCCTGGAGTGTAAGGACAGTTGGGGGCTACACCTTC.